This T cell receptor beta chain was retrieved from a study of beta chain features in type 1 diabetes. CDR1 and CDR2 (germline): GTSNPN, SVGIG (reference sequence). CDR3 length equals 13 residues. Trimming removed 3 bases at V and 4 bases at J, with 13 bases between. Study findings and constraints: For type 1 diabetes patients, VDJ junctions showed fewer insertions and more deletions. Across patients, naive, central memory and Treg TCRB repertoires exhibited apparently greater similarity than was observed across healthy donors. Shortening of TCRB CDR3s, moderate but significant, appeared in all four CD4+ subsets of Type 1 diabetes patients.

Comment on this clone: Its target is unknown.

Expressed TCRB transcripts got sequenced, as all isolated RNA was reverse transcribed. This table comes from immunoSEQ multiplex PCR, and its TCRdb copy is limited to in-frame clones, with some not included. The data show over 350,000 clones, with roughly 16% seen just once and approximately 0.019% held by the top ten. V is TRBV30 and J is TRBJ2-7, with a weak D call TRBD1 (6 bases). Sequenced sample: naive CD4+ T cells from blood. The clonotype comes from a woman under 30 in good health. The CDR3 sequence is CAWRQGLGYEQYF. CDR3 DNA sequence: TGTGCCTGGAGACAGGGATTGGGGTACGAGCAGTACTTC. Full variable domain (remainder filled in from reference TRBV30 and TRBJ2-7): SQTIHQWPATLVQPVGSPLSLECTVEGTSNPNLYWYRQAAGRGLQLLFYSVGIGQISSEVPQNLSASRPQDRQFILSSKKLLLSDSGFYLCAWRQGLGYEQYFGPGTRLTVT.